This T cell receptor beta chain was sequenced for a study of Ad26.COV2.S vaccination and SARS-CoV-2 variants. Study context: Intramuscularly, Ad26.COV2.S was given either once or twice, 56 days apart. Regarding the study as a whole: Vaccine and placebo groups showed comparable non-spike TCR breadth. Substantial breadth was reportedly displayed by spike-specific CD8+ and CD4+ T cell responses after vaccination.

Comments on this clone: Its antigen is unknown.

TCRdb keeps only in-frame clones here, not all; method: immunoSEQ multiplex PCR. Of fewer than 300,000 clones listed, about 89% are singletons. V was clipped by 1 base and J by 3 bases; unmatched bases: 11. CDR3 length: 17 amino acids. Germline V gene lookup returns CDR1 SGHTA and CDR2 FQGNSA. Treatment: 19 received Ad26.COV2.S at low or high dose, single or two shots; roughly five received placebo; per-sample allocation not given. Specimen acquisition occurred on day 63 following the initial vaccine or placebo injection. Here the sequenced sample was peripheral blood, taken in a trial of Ad26.COV2.S vaccine versus placebo. The J gene is TRBJ1-2, the V gene TRBV7-2, with 7 bases aligning to TRBD1. The sequence was obtained from a person between 18 and 59 years old who received the Ad26.COV2.S COVID-19 vaccine or a placebo. The CDR3 DNA sequence: TGTGCCAGCAGCTTAGTAAGAGTAGGGGGCATGGACTATGGCTACACCTTC. Its translation: CASSLVRVGGMDYGYTF.